What follows is one T cell receptor beta chain and its context. Its antigen is still unknown. These data belong to a study of T cell responses to AZD1222 COVID-19 vaccine. Study background: Second-dose groups at about 4 or about 12 weeks were pooled. Study-wide points: Sampled repertoires all dated from after the peak T cell response. Clonal diversity may have been underestimated in mostly white British donors. The breadth and depth of Spike-specific TCRs increased once two AZD1222 doses had been given.

The table came from immunoSEQ multiplex PCR; TCRdb's copy has only in-frame clones and leaves some out. The profile shows 150,000 to 200,000 clones, 80% to 95% of them singletons. The sequencing used peripheral blood, collected on day 0 of AZD1222 vaccination. This TCR came from an adult in good health.

CDR3 amino acids: CASGPGLAGYNEQFF. For the CDR3, the DNA is TGTGCTAGTGGTCCCGGACTAGCGGGGTACAATGAGCAGTTCTTC. The chain uses TRBV12-5 and TRBJ2-1, with TRBD2 matching over 12 bases. From germline, CDR1 is LGHNT and CDR2 FRNRAP. This CDR3 region has 15 residues. V trimming: 5 bases; J trimming: 4 bases; junction bases outside the gene matches: 3.